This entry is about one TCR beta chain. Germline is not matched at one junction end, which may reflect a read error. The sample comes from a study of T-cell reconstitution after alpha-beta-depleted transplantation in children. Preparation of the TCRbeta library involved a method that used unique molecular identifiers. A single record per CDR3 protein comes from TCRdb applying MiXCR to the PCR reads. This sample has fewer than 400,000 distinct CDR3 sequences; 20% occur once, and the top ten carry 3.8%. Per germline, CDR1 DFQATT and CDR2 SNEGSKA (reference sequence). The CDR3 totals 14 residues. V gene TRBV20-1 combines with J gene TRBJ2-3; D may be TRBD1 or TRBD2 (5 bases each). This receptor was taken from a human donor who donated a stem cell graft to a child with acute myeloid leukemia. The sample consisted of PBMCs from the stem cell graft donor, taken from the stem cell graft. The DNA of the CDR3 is TGCAGTGCTGACTCTGGGGGACCCACATATACGCAGTATTTT. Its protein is CSADSGGPTYTQYF.